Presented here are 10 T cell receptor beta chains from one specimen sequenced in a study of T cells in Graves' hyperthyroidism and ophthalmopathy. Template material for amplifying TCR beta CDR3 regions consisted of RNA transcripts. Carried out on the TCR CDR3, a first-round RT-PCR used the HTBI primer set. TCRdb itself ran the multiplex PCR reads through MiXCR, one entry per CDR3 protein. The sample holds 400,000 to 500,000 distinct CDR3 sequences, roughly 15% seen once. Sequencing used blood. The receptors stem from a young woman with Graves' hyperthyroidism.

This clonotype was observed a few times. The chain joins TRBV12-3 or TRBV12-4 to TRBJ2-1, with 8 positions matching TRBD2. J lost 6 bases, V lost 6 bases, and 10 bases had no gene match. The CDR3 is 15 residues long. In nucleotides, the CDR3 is TGTGCCAGCAGGAAGGAGAGACTAGCGAGCAATGAGCAGTTCTTC. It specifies CASRKERLASNEQFF.

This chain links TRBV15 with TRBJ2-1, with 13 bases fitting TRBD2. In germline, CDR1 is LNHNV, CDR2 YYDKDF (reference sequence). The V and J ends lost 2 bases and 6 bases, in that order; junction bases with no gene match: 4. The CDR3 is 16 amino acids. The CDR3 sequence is CATSRIRTSGSNEQFF. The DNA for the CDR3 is TGTGCCACCAGCAGAATCCGGACTAGCGGGAGCAATGAGCAGTTCTTC.

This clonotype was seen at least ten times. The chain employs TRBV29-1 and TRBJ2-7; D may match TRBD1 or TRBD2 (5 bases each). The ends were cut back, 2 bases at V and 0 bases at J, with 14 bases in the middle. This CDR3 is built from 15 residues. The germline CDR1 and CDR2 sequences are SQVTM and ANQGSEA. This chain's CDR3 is CSVEFDRGPSYEQYF. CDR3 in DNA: TGCAGCGTTGAATTTGATCGGGGCCCCTCCTACGAGCAGTACTTC.

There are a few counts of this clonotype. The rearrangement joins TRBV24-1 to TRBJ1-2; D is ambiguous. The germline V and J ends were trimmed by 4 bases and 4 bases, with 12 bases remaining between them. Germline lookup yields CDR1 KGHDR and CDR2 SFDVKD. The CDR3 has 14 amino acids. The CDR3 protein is CATSDSTGIYGYTF. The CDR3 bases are TGTGCCACCAGTGACTCGACGGGGATCTATGGCTACACCTTC.

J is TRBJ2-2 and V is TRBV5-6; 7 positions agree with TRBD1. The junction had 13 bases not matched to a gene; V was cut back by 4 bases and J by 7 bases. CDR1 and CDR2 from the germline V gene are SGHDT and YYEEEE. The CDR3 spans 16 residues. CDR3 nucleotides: TGTGCCAGCAGCCCTTACCGACAGGGCGTTGGCGGGGAGCTGTTTTTT. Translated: CASSPYRQGVGGELFF.

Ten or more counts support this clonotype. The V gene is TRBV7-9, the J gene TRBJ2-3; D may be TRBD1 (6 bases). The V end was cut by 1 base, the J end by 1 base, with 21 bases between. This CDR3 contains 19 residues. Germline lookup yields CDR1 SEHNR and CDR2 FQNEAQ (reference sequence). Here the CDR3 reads CASSLGFNGWTAGTDTQYF. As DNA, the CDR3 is TGTGCCAGCAGCTTAGGTTTTAACGGTTGGACAGCAGGCACAGATACGCAGTATTTT.

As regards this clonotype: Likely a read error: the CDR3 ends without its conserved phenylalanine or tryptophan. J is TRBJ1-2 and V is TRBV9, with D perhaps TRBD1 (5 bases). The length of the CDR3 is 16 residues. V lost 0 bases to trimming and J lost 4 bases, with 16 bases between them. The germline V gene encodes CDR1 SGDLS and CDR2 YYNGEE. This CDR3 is CASSVDGGGIVYGYTL. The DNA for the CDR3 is TGTGCCAGCAGCGTAGACGGGGGGGGAATCGTCTATGGCTACACCCTC.

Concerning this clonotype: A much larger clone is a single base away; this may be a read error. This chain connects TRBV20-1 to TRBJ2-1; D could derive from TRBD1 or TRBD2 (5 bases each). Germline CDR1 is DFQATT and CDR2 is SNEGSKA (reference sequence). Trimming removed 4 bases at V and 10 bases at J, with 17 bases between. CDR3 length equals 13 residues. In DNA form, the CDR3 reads TGCAGTGCTACTACCTTACGGGGCTCAGAGCAGTTCTTC. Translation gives CSATTLRGSEQFF.

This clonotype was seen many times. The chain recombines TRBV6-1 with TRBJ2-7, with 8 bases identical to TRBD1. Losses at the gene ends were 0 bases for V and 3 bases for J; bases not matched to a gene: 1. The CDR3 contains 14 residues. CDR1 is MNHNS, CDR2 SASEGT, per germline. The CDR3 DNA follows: TGTGCCAGCAGTGAAGCGGACAGGGACTACGAGCAGTACTTC. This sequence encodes CASSEADRDYEQYF.

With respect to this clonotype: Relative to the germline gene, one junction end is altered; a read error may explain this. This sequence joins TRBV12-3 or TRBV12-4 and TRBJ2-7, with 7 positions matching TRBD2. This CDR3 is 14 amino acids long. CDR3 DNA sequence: TGTGCCAGCAGCCCCGGGGGGTCCTCCCACGAGCAGTACTTC. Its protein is CASSPGGSSHEQYF.